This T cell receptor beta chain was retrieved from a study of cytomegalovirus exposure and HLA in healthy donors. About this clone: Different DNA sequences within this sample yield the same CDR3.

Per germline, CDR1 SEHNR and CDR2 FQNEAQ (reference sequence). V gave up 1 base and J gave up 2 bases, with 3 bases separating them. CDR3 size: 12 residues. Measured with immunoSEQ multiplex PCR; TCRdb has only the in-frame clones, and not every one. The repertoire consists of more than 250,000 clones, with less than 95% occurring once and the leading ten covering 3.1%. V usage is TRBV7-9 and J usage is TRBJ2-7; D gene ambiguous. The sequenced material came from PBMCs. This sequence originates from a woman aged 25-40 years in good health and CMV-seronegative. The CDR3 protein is CASSLGTYEQYF. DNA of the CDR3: TGTGCCAGCAGCTTAGGTACCTACGAGCAGTACTTC.